These T cell receptor beta chains were read from a single sample in a study of T cell responses to AZD1222 COVID-19 vaccine. This table comes from immunoSEQ multiplex PCR, and its TCRdb copy is limited to in-frame clones, with some not included. The table has around 200,000 clones, around 90% seen once. This material consisted of peripheral blood, taken on day 0 of AZD1222 vaccination. The receptor set was obtained from an adult in good health. Both conserved end residues are part of each CDR3.

CDR3 length: 11
V gene: TRBV6-2/TRBV6-3
CDR3 protein: CASGHDSSAFF

CDR3 length: 15
V gene: TRBV9
CDR3 protein: CASSVDLGANTEAFF

CDR3 length: 18
V gene: TRBV5-4
CDR3 protein: CASSVGQGAFSGANVLTF

CDR3 length: 12
V gene: TRBV12-3/TRBV12-4
CDR3 protein: CASSALNQPQHF

CDR3 length: 12
V gene: TRBV6-2/TRBV6-3
CDR3 protein: CASSRDSAEQYF

CDR3 length: 20
V gene: TRBV7-6
CDR3 protein: CASSLEGPGTGLRNTGELFF

CDR3 length: 13
V gene: TRBV6-5
CDR3 protein: CASRETGNYGYTF

CDR3 length: 15
V gene: TRBV18
CDR3 protein: CASSPETGGPDEQYF

CDR3 length: 14
V gene: TRBV18
CDR3 protein: CASSPSRDNSPLHF

CDR3 length: 15
V gene: TRBV28
CDR3 protein: CASSFVPRDNYGYTF

CDR3 length: 15
V gene: TRBV5-1
CDR3 protein: CASSFPSGTHYEQYF

CDR3 length: 12
V gene: TRBV19
CDR3 protein: CASSISYNEQFF

CDR3 length: 14
V gene: TRBV3-1/TRBV3-2
CDR3 protein: CASSHEGRYNEQFF

CDR3 length: 13
V gene: TRBV4-1
CDR3 protein: CASSKTGGDEQFF

CDR3 length: 18
V gene: TRBV11-2
CDR3 protein: CASSLPNSGQGFTDTQYF

CDR3 length: 17
V gene: TRBV6-1
CDR3 protein: CASSEQTGPYSNQPQHF

CDR3 length: 13
V gene: TRBV20-1
CDR3 protein: CSASLPNDLPQHF

CDR3 length: 12
V gene: TRBV6-5
CDR3 protein: CASSPGPPEAFF